This T cell receptor beta chain stems from a study of T cell changes during pregnancy in multiple sclerosis. Produced via immunoSEQ multiplex PCR; TCRdb's table is partial and in-frame only. The sample yields around 53,000 clones, more than 90% seen once. The CDR3 has 12 residues. The germline gives CDR1 SGHDN, CDR2 FVKESK. With 2 bases removed from V and 6 bases from J, the gap between germline ends came to 7 bases. The chain recombines TRBV14 with TRBJ1-1; TRBD1 is a possible D gene (5 bases). The material sequenced was CD8+ T cells from peripheral blood mononuclear cells, taken before pregnancy. This TCR was sampled from a female donor with multiple sclerosis, enrolled in a pregnancy study. This chain's CDR3 is CASSQWGAEAFF. CDR3 in DNA: TGTGCCAGCAGCCAATGGGGGGCTGAAGCTTTCTTT.